The present T cell receptor (beta chain) was sequenced within a study of chemoradiotherapy in HPV16-positive cancers. Repertoires were sampled repeatedly during chemoradiotherapy. This table comes from immunoSEQ multiplex PCR, and its TCRdb copy is limited to in-frame clones, with some not included. The data contain some 32,000 clones, roughly 88% of them seen just once; the ten biggest clones take up approximately 5%. Trimming stripped 4 bases from V and 4 bases from J, with 8 bases between. Germline-derived CDR1 and CDR2 are SGHVS and FQNEAQ. The CDR3 consists of 14 residues. V usage is TRBV7-8 and J usage is TRBJ1-6; D gene unclear. The sequence was obtained from a human donor with HPV-associated anogenital cancer. This specimen consisted of blood, obtained from a patient who underwent chemoradiotherapy. CDR3 protein: CASSSEGYNSPLHF. CDR3 DNA sequence: TGTGCCAGCAGCTCCGAGGGTTATAATTCACCCCTCCACTTT.